This T cell receptor beta chain was retrieved from a study of blood T cell repertoires in COVID-19. Study-level information: Researchers got acute and convalescent COVID-19 samples from the United States, Italy and Spain. T cells, B-cell-depleted T cells, or PBMCs supplied cDNA or gDNA.

Germline V lookup: CDR1 LGHNA, CDR2 YNFKEQ. The CDR3 spans 16 residues. V lost 0 bases, J lost 7 bases, and 19 bases lay in between. Patients in Seattle were enrolled during active infection, then followed longitudinally. Study processing details: Counts of nucleated cells, estimated from reference gene primer amplification, were obtained. Here immunoSEQ multiplex PCR was the method, and the copy in TCRdb shows in-frame clones only, minus some. The V and J calls and clone size were taken over from that table, and D and trimming were inferred from the DNA. The data hold around 400,000 clones, with around 87% observed a single time.

This chain connects TRBV4-2 to TRBJ2-7; maybe TRBD2 (6 bases). The TCR originated in a woman aged 60 to 75 with COVID-19, enrolled during active disease. The sequencing input was peripheral blood. This CDR3 reads CASSQERSTSAGEQYF. CDR3 DNA: TGTGCCAGCAGCCAAGAGCGTTCGACGTCTGCGGGGGAGCAGTACTTC.